What follows are 25 T cell receptor beta chains derived from one specimen sequenced in a study of Graves' ophthalmopathy and Graves' hyperthyroidism. Amplification from RNA transcripts yielded the TCR beta CDR3 regions. A first-round RT-PCR used HTBI primers, followed by a second-round multiplex PCR. MiXCR, applied by TCRdb to the multiplex PCR reads, yields one record per CDR3 protein. The sample consists of 300,000 or so distinct CDR3 sequences, around a sixth of them appearing once. The material sequenced was peripheral blood. The receptors here all came from an adult man with Graves' ophthalmopathy.

This clonotype was recorded many times. This chain joins TRBV6-2 or TRBV6-3 and TRBJ1-1; 8 bases match TRBD1. The V gene end was trimmed by 4 bases and the J gene end by 3 bases; junction bases not matched to a gene: 10. Germline V CDR1 and CDR2: MNHEY, SVGEGT. This CDR3 contains 16 residues. Here the CDR3 reads CASSFHTTGGDTEAFF. Written as DNA, the CDR3 is TGTGCCAGCAGTTTCCATACTACAGGGGGGGACACTGAAGCTTTCTTT.

There are many counts of this clonotype. This chain joins TRBV7-8 and TRBJ1-1, with TRBD1 as a possible D gene (5 bases). CDR3 length equals 18 residues. CDR1 and CDR2 (germline): SGHVS, FQNEAQ. The V and J ends lost 5 bases and 0 bases respectively, with 22 bases between them. The CDR3 spells CASSPKGRWLPLNTEAFF. As DNA, the CDR3 is TGTGCCAGCAGCCCCAAGGGGAGGTGGCTGCCTCTGAACACTGAAGCTTTCTTT. Combining the CDR3 with reference TRBV7-8 and TRBJ1-1 gives the whole variable domain GAGVSQSPRYKVAKRGQDVALRCDPISGHVSLFWYQQALGQGPEFLTYFQNEAQLDKSGLPSDRFFAERPEGSVSTLKIQRTQQEDSAVYLCASSPKGRWLPLNTEAFFGQGTRLTVV.

This clonotype was counted ten times or more. The chain couples TRBV19 to TRBJ1-1, with no clear D. The CDR3 loop spans 15 amino acids. V lost 6 bases to trimming and J lost 2 bases, with 16 bases between them. Germline V CDR1 and CDR2: LNHDA, SQIVND (reference sequence). CDR3 amino acids: CASRRRTDGNTEAFF. As DNA, the CDR3 is TGTGCCAGTAGAAGACGTACGGACGGAAACACTGAAGCTTTCTTT. The variable domain in full, completed from reference TRBV19 and TRBJ1-1, reads DGGITQSPKYLFRKEGQNVTLSCEQNLNHDAMYWYRQDPGQGLRLIYYSQIVNDFQKGDIAEGYSVSREKKESFPLTVTSAQKNPTAFYLCASRRRTDGNTEAFFGQGTRLTVV.

The chain recombines TRBV6-1 with TRBJ2-7; 10 positions match TRBD1. V shed 6 bases, J shed 3 bases, and the junction held 8 bases outside the gene matches. Germline CDR1 reads MNHNS; CDR2 reads SASEGT. There are 15 residues in the CDR3. The CDR3 region is CASSPGTGEIYEQYF. The CDR3, as DNA: TGTGCCAGCAGCCCCGGGACAGGGGAAATCTACGAGCAGTACTTC.

The J gene is TRBJ2-7, the V gene TRBV6-2 or TRBV6-3, with a weak D call TRBD1 (5 bases). Trimming stripped 7 bases from V and 2 bases from J, with 9 bases between. Germline V gene data show CDR1 as MNHEY and CDR2 as SVGEGT. CDR3 length equals 12 residues. CDR3 nucleotide sequence: TGTGCCAGCAAGGACACAACCTACGAGCAGTACTTC. Encoded protein: CASKDTTYEQYF.

The sample holds many counts of this clonotype. This chain uses TRBV10-3 with TRBJ1-5; weak D call: TRBD1 (5 bases). Per the germline V gene, CDR1 is ENHRY and CDR2 is SYGVKD. Trimming stripped 10 bases from V and 7 bases from J, with 17 bases between. The CDR3 loop spans 13 amino acids. In nucleotides, the CDR3 is TGTGCCACCTTACAGGCTGCAGGGCAGCCCCAGCATTTT. Translation: CATLQAAGQPQHF.

Many counts were recorded for this clonotype. This chain uses TRBV6-5 with TRBJ1-5; maybe TRBD1 (6 bases). Germline CDR1 and CDR2: MNHEY and SVGAGI. Trimming left V 6 bases short and J 1 base short, with 10 bases between. The CDR3 contains 14 residues. The CDR3 here is CASRGAVSNQPQHF. The CDR3 nucleotides read TGTGCCAGCAGGGGGGCGGTAAGCAATCAGCCCCAGCATTTT.

This clonotype occurred many times. The rearrangement links TRBV28 to TRBJ2-7; TRBD1 matches at 8 bases. Germline CDR1 reads MDHEN; CDR2 reads SYDVKM. The J segment lost 2 bases and the V segment lost 5 bases, leaving 8 bases of the junction unmatched. The CDR3 is made up of 15 amino acids. The CDR3 DNA reads TGTGCCAGCAGTCGCCATAAGGACAGGGCCTACGAGCAGTACTTC. Its translation is CASSRHKDRAYEQYF.

The table lists this clonotype with many counts. The chain joins TRBV30 to TRBJ2-7; the D is unclear. Germline values: CDR1 GTSNPN, CDR2 SVGIG (reference sequence). The CDR3 runs 17 residues. V was clipped by 1 base and J by 0 bases, with 19 bases between them. The CDR3 loop is CAWSGFLTDLSSYEQYF. CDR3 coding DNA: TGTGCCTGGAGTGGCTTTCTAACGGATCTGAGCTCCTACGAGCAGTACTTC.

A note on this clonotype: A read error may be the cause here, since a much bigger clone is one base away. The chain links TRBV30 to TRBJ2-5, with D possibly matching TRBD1 (6 bases). Germline V gene data show CDR1 as GTSNPN and CDR2 as SVGIG (reference sequence). This CDR3 is built from 14 residues. The ends were cut back, 5 bases at V and 2 bases at J, with 15 bases in the middle. The CDR3 sequence is CAWGSGQPQETQYF. As DNA, the CDR3 is TGTGCCTGGGGAAGTGGACAGCCTCAAGAGACCCAGTACTTC.

In its sample, this clonotype was seen many times. V and J are TRBV6-4 and TRBJ2-3; D is undetermined. The germline CDR1 and CDR2 sequences are MRHNA and SNTAGT. V shed 5 bases and J shed 1 base, with 19 bases lying between them. There are 17 residues in the CDR3. The CDR3 nucleotides read TGTGCCAGCAGTCGCACCCTTCGGCAGTACGGCACAGATACGCAGTATTTT. Translating it yields CASSRTLRQYGTDTQYF.

This clonotype occurred many times. The chain uses TRBV20-1 and TRBJ2-7; 10 positions match TRBD2. Germline CDR1 and CDR2: DFQATT and SNEGSKA (reference sequence). The CDR3 runs to 15 residues. V lost 5 bases, J lost 0 bases, and 7 bases stayed unmatched. The CDR3 spells CSAFHSGGPSYEQYF. In nucleotides, the CDR3 is TGCAGTGCTTTCCATAGCGGGGGGCCCTCCTACGAGCAGTACTTC.

There are many counts of this clonotype. One end of the junction varies from germline; a read error may be responsible. This rearrangement joins TRBV12-3 or TRBV12-4 to TRBJ2-5; D is unclear. This CDR3 comprises 14 residues. The CDR3 is CASSQRHIQETRYF. CDR3 bases: TGTGCCAGCAGTCAGCGACACATCCAAGAGACCCGGTACTTC.

This clonotype came up many times. The V call is TRBV29-1, the J call TRBJ1-2; 7 bases agree with TRBD1. The CDR3 covers 14 residues. Germline-derived CDR1 and CDR2 are SQVTM and ANQGSEA. Germline trimming cut 7 bases from V and 8 bases from J; bases unmatched to any gene: 16. This chain's CDR3 is CSAAGTVTPEGYTF. The CDR3 DNA is TGCAGCGCTGCCGGGACAGTCACTCCGGAAGGCTACACCTTC.

This clonotype has ten or more counts. This chain joins TRBV11-2 and TRBJ2-6; D may match TRBD1 or TRBD2 (5 bases each). Trimming removed 5 bases from V and 4 bases from J, with 15 bases in between. CDR3 size: 16 residues. Germline CDR1 SGHAT, CDR2 FQNNGV. The CDR3 loop is CASSRVRGSGANVLTF. The CDR3 DNA reads TGTGCCAGCAGCCGCGTGAGGGGTTCCGGGGCCAACGTCCTGACTTTC.

The table lists this clonotype with many counts. The rearrangement joins TRBV12-3 or TRBV12-4 to TRBJ2-5, with no clear D. Between the trimmed V and J ends, which lost 3 bases and 4 bases, there was a span of 15 bases. There are 15 residues in the CDR3. CDR3 DNA sequence: TGTGCCAGCAGTTTGCGGTGGGCGGCTCGAGAGACCCAGTACTTC. Translation gives CASSLRWAARETQYF.

This clonotype has ten or more counts. V usage is TRBV10-3 and J usage is TRBJ2-4; D not certain. Trimming removed 0 bases at V and 7 bases at J, with 10 bases between. CDR3 length equals 14 residues. The V gene's germline CDR1 is ENHRY and CDR2 SYGVKD. CDR3: CAISESKGTNIQYF. The CDR3, as DNA: TGTGCCATCAGTGAGTCGAAGGGAACCAACATTCAGTACTTC.

The table lists this clonotype with many counts. The J gene is TRBJ1-1, the V gene TRBV6-1; maybe TRBD1 (6 bases). V was cut by 6 bases and J by 4 bases, with 18 bases left in between. Germline V gene data show CDR1 as MNHNS and CDR2 as SASEGT. This CDR3 contains 15 residues. CDR3 DNA sequence: TGTGCCAGCAGCGACGGGGGCCCCGGTCTCACTGAAGCTTTCTTT. This codes for CASSDGGPGLTEAFF.

This rearrangement joins TRBV4-2 to TRBJ2-7; the D gene is possibly TRBD1 (5 bases). The V and J ends lost 6 bases and 5 bases respectively, with 17 bases between them. The CDR3 is made up of 14 amino acids. From germline, CDR1 is LGHNA and CDR2 YNFKEQ. This CDR3 reads CASSHRGGIHEQYF. In DNA form, the CDR3 reads TGTGCCAGCAGTCATAGGGGCGGCATCCACGAGCAGTACTTC.

This clonotype showed up many times. This rearrangement joins TRBV2 to TRBJ1-2, with D perhaps matching TRBD1 (5 bases). Trimming shortened V by 6 bases and J by 8 bases, and 22 bases separated the two germline ends. CDR1 and CDR2 (germline): SNHLY, FYNNEI. The CDR3 is 15 amino acids. Written as DNA, the CDR3 is TGTGCCAGCAGGGGTCCTCAGGGACCTATGAGGGGCTACACCTTC. It translates to CASRGPQGPMRGYTF.

This clonotype was seen just once. Mismatch with germline at one junction end may stem from a read error. V usage is TRBV6-1 and J usage is TRBJ1-3; the D is unclear. The CDR3 spans 13 residues. The germline V gene encodes CDR1 MNHNS and CDR2 SASEGT. For the CDR3, the DNA is TGTGCCAGCGCCGCTTTCTCTGGAAACACCATATCTTTT. Amino acid sequence: CASAAFSGNTISF.

Points on this clonotype: This may be a read error: a much more frequent sequence differs by one nucleotide. The J gene is TRBJ1-5, the V gene TRBV6-1; D not resolved. CDR3 length equals 12 residues. V dropped 8 bases and J dropped 9 bases, with 14 bases sitting between them. Germline values: CDR1 MNHNS, CDR2 SASEGT. CDR3 nucleotides: TGTGCCAGCCGGTTGGTATGGGGGCCCCAGCATTTT. Its translation is CASRLVWGPQHF.

V gene TRBV4-1 combines with J gene TRBJ1-6; D perhaps matches TRBD1 (5 bases). The CDR3 has 18 residues. The ends were cut back, 3 bases at V and 3 bases at J, with 18 bases in the middle. Germline loops: CDR1 MGHRA, CDR2 YSYEKL. CDR3 protein: CASSQGIRQNGYNSPLHF. The CDR3 nucleotides read TGCGCCAGCAGCCAGGGAATCAGACAGAACGGCTATAATTCACCCCTCCACTTT.

This clonotype was detected many times. The V gene is TRBV6-6, the J gene TRBJ1-1, with TRBD1 as a possible D gene (5 bases). The CDR3 contains 13 residues. V shed 5 bases and J shed 2 bases, with 9 bases lying between them. The V gene's germline CDR1 is MNHNY and CDR2 SVGAGI (reference sequence). The CDR3 nucleotides are TGTGCCAGCAGTAGGGACGTTAACACTGAAGCTTTCTTT. Residues: CASSRDVNTEAFF.

This clonotype was seen only a few times. The chain couples TRBV6-2 or TRBV6-3 to TRBJ2-7; 9 bases map to TRBD1. This CDR3 is built from 21 residues. Germline lookup yields CDR1 MNHEY and CDR2 SVGEGT. V was pared by 1 base and J by 6 bases, with 25 bases of the junction left unmatched. The CDR3 sequence is CASSYFLGVTPRDRVLSEQYF. CDR3 bases: TGTGCCAGCAGTTACTTTCTCGGTGTGACCCCCCGGGACAGGGTATTAAGCGAGCAGTACTTC.